The present T cell receptor beta chain was sequenced within a study of shared clonotypes between healthy human individuals. The wider study: Per donor, three plates held CD4 naive cells, three held CD4 memory, two held CD8 naive and one held CD8 memory.

The germline V and J ends were trimmed by 5 bases and 0 bases, with 10 bases remaining between them. Germline V gives CDR1 SNHLY, CDR2 FYNNEI. This CDR3 has 15 residues. General study results and limits: Generation of non-shared clonotypes was less probable than generation of clonotypes shared by all four donors. Rarefaction gave evidence that sorted-subset sequencing remained incomplete despite large depth.

Concerning this clone: Antigen specificity is unknown. This sample also contains other DNA sequences that code for the same CDR3.

Sequencing used immunoSEQ multiplex PCR; TCRdb keeps in-frame clones, though not all of them. This table holds about 680,000 clones, roughly 73% found once. The receptor comes from a woman aged 25 to 45 in good health. The chain is built from TRBV2 and TRBJ1-4, with no clear D. The sequencing input was memory CD4+ T cells sorted from blood. Subset denoted: CD45RA-negative fraction. CDR3 loop: CASSRDGTTNEKLFF. In nucleotides, the CDR3 is TGTGCCAGCAGTCGCGACGGTACAACTAATGAAAAACTGTTTTTT.